This TCR beta chain was profiled in a study of blood T cell repertoires in COVID-19. Study as a whole: The origin of the acute and convalescent COVID-19 samples was the United States, Italy and Spain. The analysed material was cDNA or gDNA that came from T cells, B-cell-depleted T cells, or PBMCs.

Germline values: CDR1 LNHDA, CDR2 SQIVND (reference sequence). The CDR3 sequence is 15 residues long. V lost 3 bases, J lost 2 bases, and 2 bases stayed unmatched. The repertoire was sequenced with immunoSEQ multiplex PCR; TCRdb's copy has only in-frame clones and lacks some. The data hold 100,000 to 150,000 clones, with 65% to 85% observed a single time. The gene calls are TRBV19 and TRBJ2-2, with 8 bases that match TRBD1. This clonotype originated in a man younger than 45 with COVID-19, enrolled during active disease. The sequenced sample was peripheral blood. DNA of the CDR3: TGTGCCAGTAGTATTACAGGGGGTAACACCGGGGAGCTGTTTTTT. This gives the protein CASSITGGNTGELFF. Supplemented by reference TRBV19 and TRBJ2-2, the full variable domain reads DGGITQSPKYLFRKEGQNVTLSCEQNLNHDAMYWYRQDPGQGLRLIYYSQIVNDFQKGDIAEGYSVSREKKESFPLTVTSAQKNPTAFYLCASSITGGNTGELFFGEGSRLTVL.